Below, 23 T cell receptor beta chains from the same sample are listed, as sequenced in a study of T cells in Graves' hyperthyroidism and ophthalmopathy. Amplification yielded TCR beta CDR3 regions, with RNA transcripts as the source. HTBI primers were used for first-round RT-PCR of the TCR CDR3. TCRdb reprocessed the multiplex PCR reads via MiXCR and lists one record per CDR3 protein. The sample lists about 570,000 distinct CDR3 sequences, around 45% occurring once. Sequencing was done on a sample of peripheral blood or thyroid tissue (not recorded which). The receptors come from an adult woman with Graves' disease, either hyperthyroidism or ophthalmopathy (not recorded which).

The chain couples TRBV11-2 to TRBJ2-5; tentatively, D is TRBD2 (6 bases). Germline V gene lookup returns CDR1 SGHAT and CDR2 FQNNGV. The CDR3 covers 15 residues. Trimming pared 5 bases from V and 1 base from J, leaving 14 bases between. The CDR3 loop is CASSPAGGTQETQYF. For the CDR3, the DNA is TGTGCCAGCAGCCCCGCCGGGGGAACCCAAGAGACCCAGTACTTC.

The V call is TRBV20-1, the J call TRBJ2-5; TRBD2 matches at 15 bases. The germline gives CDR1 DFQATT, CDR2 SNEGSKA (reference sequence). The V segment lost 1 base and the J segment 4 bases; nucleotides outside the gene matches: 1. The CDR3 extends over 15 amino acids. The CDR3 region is CSARVGLAGGETQYF. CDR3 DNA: TGCAGTGCTAGAGTGGGACTAGCGGGAGGAGAGACCCAGTACTTC.

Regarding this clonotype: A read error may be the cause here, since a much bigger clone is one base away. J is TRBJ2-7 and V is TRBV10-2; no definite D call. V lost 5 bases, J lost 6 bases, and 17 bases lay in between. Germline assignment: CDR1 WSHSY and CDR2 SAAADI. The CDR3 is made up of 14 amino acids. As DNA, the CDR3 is TGCGCCAGCAGTTCATTGGAAGAAGCAAGCGAGCAGTACTTC. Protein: CASSSLEEASEQYF.

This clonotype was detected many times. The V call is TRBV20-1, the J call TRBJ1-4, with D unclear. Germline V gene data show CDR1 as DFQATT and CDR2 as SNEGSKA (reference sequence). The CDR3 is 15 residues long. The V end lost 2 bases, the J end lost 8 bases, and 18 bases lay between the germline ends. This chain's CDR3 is CSARPSRTQGEKLFF. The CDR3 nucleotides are TGCAGTGCTAGACCCAGCAGAACCCAAGGGGAAAAACTGTTTTTT.

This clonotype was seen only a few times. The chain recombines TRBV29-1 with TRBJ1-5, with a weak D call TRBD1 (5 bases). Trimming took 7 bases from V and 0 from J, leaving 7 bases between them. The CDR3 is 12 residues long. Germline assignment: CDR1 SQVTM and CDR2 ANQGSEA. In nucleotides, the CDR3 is TGCAGCGGAGGGGATAGCAATCAGCCCCAGCATTTT. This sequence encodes CSGGDSNQPQHF.

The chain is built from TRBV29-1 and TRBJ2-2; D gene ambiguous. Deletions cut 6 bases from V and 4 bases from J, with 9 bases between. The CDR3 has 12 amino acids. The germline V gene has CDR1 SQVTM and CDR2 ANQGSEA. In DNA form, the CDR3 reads TGCAGCGTGGCGTTGGGCACCGGGGAGCTGTTTTTT. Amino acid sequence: CSVALGTGELFF.

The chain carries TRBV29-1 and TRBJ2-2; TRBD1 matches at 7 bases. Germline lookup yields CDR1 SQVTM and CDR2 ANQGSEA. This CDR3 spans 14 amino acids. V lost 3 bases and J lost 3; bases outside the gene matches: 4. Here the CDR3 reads CSVERQGYTGELFF. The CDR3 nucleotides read TGCAGCGTTGAGAGACAGGGCTACACCGGGGAGCTGTTTTTT.

Here the CDR3 DNA reads TGCAGTGCTAGGGGCGCACTTTCCTCCCAAGAGACCCAGTACTTC. Protein: CSARGALSSQETQYF. The V and J genes are TRBV20-1 and TRBJ2-5; no clear D. The germline V gene has CDR1 DFQATT and CDR2 SNEGSKA (reference sequence). V was trimmed by 3 bases and J by 1 base, leaving 15 bases between them. The CDR3 spans 15 residues.

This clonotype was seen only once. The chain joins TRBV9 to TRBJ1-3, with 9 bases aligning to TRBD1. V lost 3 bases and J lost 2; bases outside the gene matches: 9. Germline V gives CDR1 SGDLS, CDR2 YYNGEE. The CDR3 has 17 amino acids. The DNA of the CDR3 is TGTGCCAGCAGCGCAGGGACAGGGAGGGGTCCTGGAAACACCATATATTTT. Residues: CASSAGTGRGPGNTIYF.

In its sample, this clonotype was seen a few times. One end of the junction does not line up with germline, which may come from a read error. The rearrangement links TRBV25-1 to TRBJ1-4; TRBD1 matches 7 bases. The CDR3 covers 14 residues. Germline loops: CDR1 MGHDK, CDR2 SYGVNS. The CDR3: CACSAQGGNEKLFF. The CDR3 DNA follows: TGTGCCTGCAGTGCCCAGGGGGGTAATGAAAAACTGTTTTTT.

The DNA of the CDR3 is TGCGCCAGCAGCCTCAGGGCGGCAATGGCAGGGAGTCAGCCCCAGCATTTT. It encodes CASSLRAAMAGSQPQHF. The V call is TRBV5-1, the J call TRBJ1-5; possible D gene TRBD1, 5 bases. The germline CDR1 and CDR2 sequences are SGHRS and YFSETQ. The CDR3 sequence is 17 residues long. The V and J ends lost 4 bases and 6 bases respectively, with 23 bases between them.

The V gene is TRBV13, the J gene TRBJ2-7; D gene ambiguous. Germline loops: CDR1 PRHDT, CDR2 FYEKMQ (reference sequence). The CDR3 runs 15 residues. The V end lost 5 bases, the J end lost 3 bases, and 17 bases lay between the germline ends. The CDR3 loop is CASSVYSQAIYEQYF. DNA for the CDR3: TGTGCCAGCAGCGTCTACAGTCAGGCGATCTACGAGCAGTACTTC. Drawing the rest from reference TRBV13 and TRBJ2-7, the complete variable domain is AAGVIQSPRHLIKEKRETATLKCYPIPRHDTVYWYQQGPGQDPQFLISFYEKMQSDKGSIPDRFSAQQFSDYHSELNMSSLELGDSALYFCASSVYSQAIYEQYFGPGTRLTVT.

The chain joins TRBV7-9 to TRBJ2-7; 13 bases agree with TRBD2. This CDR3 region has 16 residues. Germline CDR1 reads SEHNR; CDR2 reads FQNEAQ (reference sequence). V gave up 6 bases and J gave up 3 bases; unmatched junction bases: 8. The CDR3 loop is CASRNQLAGGGYEQYF. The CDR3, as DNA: TGTGCCAGCAGGAACCAACTAGCGGGAGGGGGCTACGAGCAGTACTTC.

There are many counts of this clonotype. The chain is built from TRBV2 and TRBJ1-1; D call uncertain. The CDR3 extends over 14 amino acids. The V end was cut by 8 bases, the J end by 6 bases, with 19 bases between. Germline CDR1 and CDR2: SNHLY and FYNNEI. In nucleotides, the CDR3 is TGTGCCAGCGCTACCCAGGCACTATACTCTGAAGCTTTCTTT. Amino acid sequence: CASATQALYSEAFF.

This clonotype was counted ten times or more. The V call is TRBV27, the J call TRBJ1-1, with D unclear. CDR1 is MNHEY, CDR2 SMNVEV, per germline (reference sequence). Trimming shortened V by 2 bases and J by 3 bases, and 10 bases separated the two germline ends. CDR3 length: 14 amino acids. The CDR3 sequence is CASSLNSPDTEAFF. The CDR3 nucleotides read TGTGCCAGCAGTTTAAACTCCCCGGACACTGAAGCTTTCTTT.

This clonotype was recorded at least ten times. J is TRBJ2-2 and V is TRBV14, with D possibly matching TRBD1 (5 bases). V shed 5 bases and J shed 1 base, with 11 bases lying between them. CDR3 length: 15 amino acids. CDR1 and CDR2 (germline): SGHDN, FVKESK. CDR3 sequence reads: CASSLGVVNTGELFF. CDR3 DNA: TGTGCCAGCAGCTTAGGGGTCGTGAACACCGGGGAGCTGTTTTTT.

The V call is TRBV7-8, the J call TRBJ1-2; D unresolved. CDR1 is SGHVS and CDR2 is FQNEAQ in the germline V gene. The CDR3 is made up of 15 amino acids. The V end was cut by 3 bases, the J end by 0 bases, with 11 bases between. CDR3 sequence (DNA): TGTGCCAGCAGCTTGGTGGGAAGGGCTAACTATGGCTACACCTTC. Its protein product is CASSLVGRANYGYTF. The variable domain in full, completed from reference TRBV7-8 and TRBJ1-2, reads GAGVSQSPRYKVAKRGQDVALRCDPISGHVSLFWYQQALGQGPEFLTYFQNEAQLDKSGLPSDRFFAERPEGSVSTLKIQRTQQEDSAVYLCASSLVGRANYGYTFGSGTRLTVV.

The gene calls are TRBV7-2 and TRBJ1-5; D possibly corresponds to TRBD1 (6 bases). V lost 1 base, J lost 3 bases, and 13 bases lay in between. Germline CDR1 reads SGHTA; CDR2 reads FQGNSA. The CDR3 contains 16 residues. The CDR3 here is CASSLVGGRDNQPQHF. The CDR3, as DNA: TGTGCCAGCAGCTTAGTGGGGGGCCGAGACAATCAGCCCCAGCATTTT.

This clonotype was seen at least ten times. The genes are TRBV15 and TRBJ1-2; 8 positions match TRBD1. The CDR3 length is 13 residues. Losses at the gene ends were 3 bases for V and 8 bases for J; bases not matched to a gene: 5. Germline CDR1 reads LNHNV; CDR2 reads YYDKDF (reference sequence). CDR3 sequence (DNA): TGTGCCACCAGCAGGCCGGGACAGGAGGGCTACACCTTC. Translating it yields CATSRPGQEGYTF.

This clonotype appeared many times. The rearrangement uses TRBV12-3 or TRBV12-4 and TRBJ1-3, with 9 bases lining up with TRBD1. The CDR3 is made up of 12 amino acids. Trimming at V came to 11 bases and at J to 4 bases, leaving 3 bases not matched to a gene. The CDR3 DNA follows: TGTGCCTCAGGACAGGGGGGAAACACCATATATTTT. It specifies CASGQGGNTIYF.

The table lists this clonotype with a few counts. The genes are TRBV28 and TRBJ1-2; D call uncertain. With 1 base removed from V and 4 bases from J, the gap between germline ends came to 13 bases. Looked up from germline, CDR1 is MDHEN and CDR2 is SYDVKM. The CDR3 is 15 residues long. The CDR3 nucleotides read TGTGCCAGCAGTTTATTTGGTGATTTGGGCTATGGCTACACCTTC. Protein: CASSLFGDLGYGYTF.

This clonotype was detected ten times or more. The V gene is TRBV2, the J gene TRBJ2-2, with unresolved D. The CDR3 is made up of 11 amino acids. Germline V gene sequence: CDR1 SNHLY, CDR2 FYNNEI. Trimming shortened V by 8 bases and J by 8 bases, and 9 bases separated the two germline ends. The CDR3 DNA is TGTGCCAGCGGTTCACAGGGGGAGCTGTTTTTT. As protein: CASGSQGELFF.

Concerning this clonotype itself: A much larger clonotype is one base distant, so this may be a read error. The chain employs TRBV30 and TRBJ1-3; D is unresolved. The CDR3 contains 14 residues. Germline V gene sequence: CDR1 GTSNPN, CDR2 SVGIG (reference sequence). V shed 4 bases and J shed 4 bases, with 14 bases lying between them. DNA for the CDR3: TGTGCCTGGACCCGAGCCCAGACAGGAAACACCATATATTTT. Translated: CAWTRAQTGNTIYF.